The next 18 T cell receptor beta chains were all read from a single sample in a study of blood T cells in healthy people across ages. A sample-barcoded 5' primer and a J-beta primer mix were used in a second PCR of about 6 to 12 cycles. Each CDR3 protein is one row after TCRdb ran MiXCR on the 5' RACE reads. The sample lists about 640,000 distinct CDR3 sequences; roughly three fifths were seen once. The sequenced sample consisted of blood. These receptors were obtained from a man aged 60 to 75 in good health.

This clonotype has just a few counts. The chain uses TRBV20-1 and TRBJ2-2; 12 bases agree with TRBD2. Germline loops: CDR1 DFQATT, CDR2 SNEGSKA (reference sequence). V was clipped by 2 bases and J by 0 bases; unmatched bases: 4. The CDR3 length is 17 residues. DNA for the CDR3: TGCAGTGCTAGAATTCCTAGCGGGGGGGCGAACACCGGGGAGCTGTTTTTT. This encodes CSARIPSGGANTGELFF.

As DNA, the CDR3 is TGTGCCAGCAGTAGGACTCGAGTGGCAGATACGCAGTATTTT. This sequence encodes CASSRTRVADTQYF. V is TRBV12-3 or TRBV12-4 and J is TRBJ2-3; maybe TRBD2 (5 bases). The CDR3 has 14 amino acids. V lost 5 bases and J lost 4, with 13 bases in between.

This rearrangement joins TRBV29-1 to TRBJ2-2, with a possible D match to TRBD1 (6 bases). V lost 4 bases and J lost 5, with 11 bases in between. CDR3 length: 13 amino acids. Germline V lookup: CDR1 SQVTM, CDR2 ANQGSEA. CDR3 loop: CSVVRGGTGELFF. CDR3 sequence (DNA): TGCAGCGTTGTCAGGGGCGGGACCGGGGAGCTGTTTTTT.

The chain uses TRBV7-9 and TRBJ1-1, with D unresolved. The germline V gene has CDR1 SEHNR and CDR2 FQNEAQ (reference sequence). The CDR3 is made up of 13 amino acids. V was trimmed by 5 bases and J by 7 bases, leaving 14 bases between them. This CDR3 is CASSPGPSSEAFF. CDR3 coding DNA: TGTGCCAGCAGCCCCGGCCCCAGCAGTGAAGCTTTCTTT. Full variable domain (rest looked up from reference TRBV7-9 and TRBJ1-1): DTGVSQNPRHKITKRGQNVTFRCDPISEHNRLYWYRQTLGQGPEFLTYFQNEAQLEKSRLLSDRFSAERPKGSFSTLEIQRTEQGDSAMYLCASSPGPSSEAFFGQGTRLTVV.

In its sample, this clonotype was seen once. The CDR3 DNA is TGCAGTCCTGGGGCCCCCTCGGTCAATGAGCAGTTCTTC. Protein product: CSPGAPSVNEQFF. The gene calls are TRBV20-1 and TRBJ2-1; possible D gene TRBD1, 5 bases. The CDR3 has 13 residues. Between the trimmed V and J ends, which lost 8 bases and 6 bases, there was a span of 17 bases. The V gene's germline CDR1 is DFQATT and CDR2 SNEGSKA (reference sequence).

The V gene is TRBV7-6, the J gene TRBJ2-7, with no clear D. CDR1 and CDR2 from the germline V gene are SGHVS and FNYEAQ. Deletions cut 0 bases from V and 0 bases from J, with 6 bases between. CDR3 length: 14 amino acids. DNA of the CDR3: TGTGCCAGCAGCTTAGCGCTTAACTCCTACGAGCAGTACTTC. Translation: CASSLALNSYEQYF.

Notes on this clonotype: A much larger clone differs from this one at a single base, so this may be a read error. This chain links TRBV27 with TRBJ2-7; 8 bases align to TRBD2. The CDR3 covers 15 residues. The V and J ends lost 2 bases and 3 bases, in that order; junction bases with no gene match: 6. Germline loops: CDR1 MNHEY, CDR2 SMNVEV (reference sequence). Written as DNA, the CDR3 is TGTGCCAGCAGTTTAACCGGGACTAGTCTCTACGAGCAGTACTTC. Protein product: CASSLTGTSLYEQYF.

The chain combines TRBV7-2 with TRBJ2-1; the match to TRBD2 covers 7 bases. The CDR3 extends over 13 amino acids. V lost 2 bases and J lost 9; bases outside the gene matches: 4. Germline CDR1 is SGHTA and CDR2 is FQGNSA. CDR3 DNA sequence: TGTGCCAGCAGCTTACTCACGGGGGGTGAGCAGTTCTTC. Translated, it gives CASSLLTGGEQFF.

This clonotype was detected a few times. The chain recombines TRBV29-1 with TRBJ1-2, with 7 bases fitting TRBD1. Germline CDR1 SQVTM, CDR2 ANQGSEA. V shed 5 bases and J 5 bases; nucleotides not matched to a gene: 14. CDR3 size: 15 residues. CDR3 residues: CSVRTAAGGGYGYTF. In DNA, the CDR3 is TGCAGCGTTCGAACTGCAGCAGGGGGAGGATATGGCTACACCTTC. The full variable domain, in which reference TRBV29-1 and TRBJ1-2 provide the parts outside the CDR3, is SAVISQKPSRDICQRGTSLTIQCQVDSQVTMMFWYRQQPGQSLTLIATANQGSEATYESGFVIDKFPISRPNLTFSTLTVSNMSPEDSSIYLCSVRTAAGGGYGYTFGSGTRLTVV.

This clonotype has a handful of counts. The chain recombines TRBV3-1 with TRBJ2-1, with D perhaps TRBD1 (5 bases). The CDR3 contains 12 residues. Deletions cut 2 bases from V and 9 bases from J, with 8 bases between. CDR1 and CDR2 from the germline V gene are LGHDT and YNNKEL (reference sequence). CDR3 in DNA: TGTGCCAGCAGCCAATCTGACAGTGAGCAGTTCTTC. Amino acids: CASSQSDSEQFF.

The genes are TRBV3-1 and TRBJ2-1, with D perhaps assigned TRBD1 or TRBD2 (5 bases each). CDR1 LGHDT and CDR2 YNNKEL come from the germline V gene (reference sequence). The CDR3 has 15 amino acids. Trimming pared 0 bases from V and 9 bases from J, leaving 15 bases between. CDR3 DNA sequence: TGTGCCAGCAGCCAAGACTGGGACCTCATGCGTGAGCAGTTCTTC. Its translation is CASSQDWDLMREQFF.

This clonotype was observed a few times. The chain combines TRBV29-1 with TRBJ2-3; no firm D call. The CDR3 loop spans 14 amino acids. Germline V gene sequence: CDR1 SQVTM, CDR2 ANQGSEA. V was cut by 5 bases and J by 6 bases, with 18 bases left in between. The CDR3 here is CSVIRASPRDTQYF. The DNA for the CDR3 is TGCAGCGTTATCCGGGCTTCCCCGCGGGATACGCAGTATTTT.

This clonotype was counted only a few times. The chain is built from TRBV6-5 and TRBJ2-4; possible D gene TRBD1, 6 bases. The DNA end is more similar to TRBJ2-7, so the J call may be wrong. The CDR3 consists of 16 residues. Germline V CDR1 and CDR2: MNHEY, SVGAGI. Here the CDR3 reads CASSYSRTGLRYEQYF. DNA of the CDR3: TGTGCCAGCAGTTACTCGAGAACAGGGCTACGCTACGAGCAGTACTTC.

CDR3 sequence: CSANLAGVGDTQYF. The CDR3, as DNA: TGCAGTGCTAACCTAGCGGGGGTTGGAGATACGCAGTATTTT. This chain connects TRBV20-1 to TRBJ2-3; 10 bases line up with TRBD2. In germline, CDR1 is DFQATT, CDR2 SNEGSKA (reference sequence). The CDR3 spans 14 residues. J was trimmed by 5 bases and V by 4 bases; bases with no gene match: 6.

The V gene is TRBV29-1, the J gene TRBJ2-1, with a weak D call TRBD1 (6 bases). The J call is doubtful: the DNA matches TRBJ2-7 better. The germline V gene encodes CDR1 SQVTM and CDR2 ANQGSEA. CDR3 length: 15 amino acids. This CDR3 reads CSVTQGIISYNEQYF. CDR3 nucleotide sequence: TGCAGCGTTACTCAGGGGATTATTTCCTACAATGAGCAGTACTTC.

The chain combines TRBV7-6 with TRBJ2-4, with D maybe TRBD1 (6 bases). Germline loops: CDR1 SGHVS, CDR2 FNYEAQ. This CDR3 region has 13 residues. Trimming removed 6 bases at V and 15 bases at J, with 21 bases between. The CDR3 DNA is TGTGCCAGCAGTCCGGGACACCAAGAGACCCGGTACTTC. As protein: CASSPGHQETRYF. The full variable domain, with the rest looked up from reference TRBV7-6 and TRBJ2-4, is GAGVSQSPRYKVTKRGQDVALRCDPISGHVSLYWYRQALGQGPEFLTYFNYEAQQDKSGLPNDRFSAERPEGSISTLTIQRTEQRDSAMYRCASSPGHQETRYFGAGTRLSVL.

J is TRBJ1-1 and V is TRBV28, with no clear D. V lost 3 bases, J lost 3 bases, and 11 bases lay in between. This CDR3 is 14 amino acids long. The V gene's germline CDR1 is MDHEN and CDR2 SYDVKM. The CDR3 nucleotides are TGTGCCAGCAGTTTGTCCGATGGACACACTGAAGCTTTCTTT. It encodes CASSLSDGHTEAFF.

This clonotype was seen only once. The chain recombines TRBV18 with TRBJ2-7; D possibly matches TRBD1 or TRBD2 (5 bases each). This CDR3 comprises 15 residues. V lost 10 bases and J 2 bases, leaving 21 bases between the germline ends. Per the germline V gene, CDR1 is KGHSH and CDR2 is LQKENI. Here the CDR3 DNA reads TGTGCCAACTCGCCCGGGACGGCCTCCCCCTACGAGCAGTACTTC. Residues: CANSPGTASPYEQYF.